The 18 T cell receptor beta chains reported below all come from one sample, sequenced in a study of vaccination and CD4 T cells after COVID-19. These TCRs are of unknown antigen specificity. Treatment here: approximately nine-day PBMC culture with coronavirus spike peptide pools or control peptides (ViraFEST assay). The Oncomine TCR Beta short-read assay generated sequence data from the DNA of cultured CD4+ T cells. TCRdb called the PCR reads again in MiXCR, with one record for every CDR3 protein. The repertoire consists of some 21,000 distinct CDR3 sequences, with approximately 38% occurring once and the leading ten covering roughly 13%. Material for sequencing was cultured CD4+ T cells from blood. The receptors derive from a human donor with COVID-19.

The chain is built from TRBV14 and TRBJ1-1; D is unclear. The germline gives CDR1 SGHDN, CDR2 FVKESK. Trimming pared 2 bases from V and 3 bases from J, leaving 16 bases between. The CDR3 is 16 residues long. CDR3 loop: CASSQLLSPLDTEAFF. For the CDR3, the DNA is TGTGCCAGCAGCCAATTACTATCTCCCCTCGACACTGAAGCTTTCTTT.

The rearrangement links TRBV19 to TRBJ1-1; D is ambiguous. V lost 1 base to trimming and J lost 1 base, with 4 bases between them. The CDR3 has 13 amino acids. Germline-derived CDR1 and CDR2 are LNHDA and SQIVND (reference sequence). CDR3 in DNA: TGTGCCAGTAGTATAGGGTGGAACACTGAAGCTTTCTTT. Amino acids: CASSIGWNTEAFF.

The CDR3: CASSPRKVETQYF. Here the CDR3 DNA reads TGTGCCAGCAGCCCGAGAAAGGTAGAGACCCAGTACTTC. J is TRBJ2-5 and V is TRBV7-9, with D unresolved. V was pared by 5 bases and J by 4 bases, with 11 bases between. CDR1 and CDR2 (germline): SEHNR, FQNEAQ (reference sequence). This CDR3 comprises 13 residues.

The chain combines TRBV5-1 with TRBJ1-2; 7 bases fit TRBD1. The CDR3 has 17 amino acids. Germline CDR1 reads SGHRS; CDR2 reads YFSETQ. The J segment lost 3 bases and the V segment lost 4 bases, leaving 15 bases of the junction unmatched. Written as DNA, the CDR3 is TGCGCCAGCAGCCAACGGAGACAGGGCGGAATCTACTATGGCTACACCTTC. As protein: CASSQRRQGGIYYGYTF.

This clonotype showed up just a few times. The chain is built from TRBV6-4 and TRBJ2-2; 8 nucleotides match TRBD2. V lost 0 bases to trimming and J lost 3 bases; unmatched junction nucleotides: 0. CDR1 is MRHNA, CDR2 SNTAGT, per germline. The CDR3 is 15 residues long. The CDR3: CASSDSSGDTGELFF. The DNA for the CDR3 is TGTGCCAGCAGTGACTCTAGCGGGGACACCGGGGAGCTGTTTTTT.

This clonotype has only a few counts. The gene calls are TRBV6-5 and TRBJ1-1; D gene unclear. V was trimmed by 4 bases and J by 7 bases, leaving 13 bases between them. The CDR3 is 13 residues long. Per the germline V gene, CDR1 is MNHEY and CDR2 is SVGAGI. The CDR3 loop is CASSSKVRLEAFF. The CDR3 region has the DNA TGTGCCAGCAGTTCTAAGGTCCGCCTTGAAGCTTTCTTT.

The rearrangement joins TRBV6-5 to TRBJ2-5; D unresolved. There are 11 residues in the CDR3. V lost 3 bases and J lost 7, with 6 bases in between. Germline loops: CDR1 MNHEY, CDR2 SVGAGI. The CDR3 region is CASSYGSTQYF. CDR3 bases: TGTGCCAGCAGTTATGGTTCGACCCAGTACTTC.

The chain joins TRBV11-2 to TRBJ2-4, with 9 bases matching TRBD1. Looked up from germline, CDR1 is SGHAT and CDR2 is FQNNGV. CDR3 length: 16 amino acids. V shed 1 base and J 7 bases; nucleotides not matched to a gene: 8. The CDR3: CASSLVRGQGLNIQYF. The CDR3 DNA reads TGTGCCAGCAGCTTAGTACGGGGACAGGGATTGAACATTCAGTACTTC.

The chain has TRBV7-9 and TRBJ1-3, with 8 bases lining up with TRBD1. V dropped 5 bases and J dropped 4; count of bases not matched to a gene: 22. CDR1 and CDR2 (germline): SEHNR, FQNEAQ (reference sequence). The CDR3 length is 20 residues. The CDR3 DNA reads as TGTGCCAGCAGCGGATGGACGACCACGGATCAGGGGGCAGGAGGAAACACCATATATTTT. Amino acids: CASSGWTTTDQGAGGNTIYF.

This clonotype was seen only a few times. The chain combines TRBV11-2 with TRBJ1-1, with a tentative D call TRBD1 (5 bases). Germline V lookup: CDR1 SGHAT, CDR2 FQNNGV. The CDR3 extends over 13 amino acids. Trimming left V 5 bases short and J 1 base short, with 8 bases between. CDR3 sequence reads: CASSPRGNTEAFF. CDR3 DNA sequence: TGTGCCAGCAGCCCGAGGGGGAACACTGAAGCTTTCTTT.

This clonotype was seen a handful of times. The CDR3 protein is CASSSRGRTAAGYTF. DNA of the CDR3: TGTGCCAGCAGCTCCAGGGGACGTACGGCCGCTGGCTACACCTTC. V usage is TRBV12-3 or TRBV12-4 and J usage is TRBJ1-2; D is perhaps TRBD1 (6 bases). The CDR3 is 15 amino acids. Trimming shortened V by 6 bases and J by 7 bases, and 21 bases separated the two germline ends.

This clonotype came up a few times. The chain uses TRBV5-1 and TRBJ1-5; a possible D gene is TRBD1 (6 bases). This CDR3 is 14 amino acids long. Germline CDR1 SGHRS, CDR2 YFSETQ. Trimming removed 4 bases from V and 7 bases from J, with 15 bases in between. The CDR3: CASSPEGGRQPQHF. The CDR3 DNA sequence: TGCGCCAGCAGCCCCGAGGGGGGGCGACAGCCCCAGCATTTT.

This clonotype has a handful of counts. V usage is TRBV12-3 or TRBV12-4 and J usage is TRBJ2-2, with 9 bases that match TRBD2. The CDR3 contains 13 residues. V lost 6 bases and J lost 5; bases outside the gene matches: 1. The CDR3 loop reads CASSAGGTGELFF. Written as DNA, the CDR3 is TGTGCCAGCAGCGCGGGGGGGACCGGGGAGCTGTTTTTT.

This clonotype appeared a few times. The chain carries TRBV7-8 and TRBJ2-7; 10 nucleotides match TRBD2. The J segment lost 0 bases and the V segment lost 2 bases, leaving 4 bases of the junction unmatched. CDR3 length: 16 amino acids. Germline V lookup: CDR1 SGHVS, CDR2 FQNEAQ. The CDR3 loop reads CASSLSSGGFSYEQYF. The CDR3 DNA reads TGTGCCAGCAGCTTATCTAGCGGGGGATTCTCCTACGAGCAGTACTTC.

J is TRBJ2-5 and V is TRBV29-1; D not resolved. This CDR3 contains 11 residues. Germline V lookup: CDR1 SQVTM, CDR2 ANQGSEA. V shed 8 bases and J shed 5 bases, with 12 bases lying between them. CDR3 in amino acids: CSSPHGETQYF. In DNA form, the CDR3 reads TGCAGCTCGCCCCACGGGGAGACCCAGTACTTC.

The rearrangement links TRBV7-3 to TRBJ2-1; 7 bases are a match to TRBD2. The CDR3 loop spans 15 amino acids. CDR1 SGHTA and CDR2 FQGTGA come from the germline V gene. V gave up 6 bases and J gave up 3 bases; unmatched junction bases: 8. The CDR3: CASSPGTGGYNEQFF. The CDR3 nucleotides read TGTGCCAGCAGTCCCGGGACGGGGGGCTACAATGAGCAGTTCTTC.

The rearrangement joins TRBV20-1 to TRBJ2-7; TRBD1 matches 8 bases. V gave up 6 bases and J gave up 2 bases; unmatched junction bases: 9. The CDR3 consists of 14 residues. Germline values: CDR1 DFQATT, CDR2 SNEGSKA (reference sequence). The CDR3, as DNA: TGCAGTGCGGGTCGGACAGGGTACACCTACGAGCAGTACTTC. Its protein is CSAGRTGYTYEQYF.

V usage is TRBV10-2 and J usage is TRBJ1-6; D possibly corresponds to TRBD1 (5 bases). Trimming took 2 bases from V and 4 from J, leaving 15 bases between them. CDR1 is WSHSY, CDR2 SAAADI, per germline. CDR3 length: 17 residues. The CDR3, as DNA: TGCGCCAGCAGTGAGGGGGCCAGTGGGGCGTATAATTCACCCCTCCACTTT. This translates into CASSEGASGAYNSPLHF.